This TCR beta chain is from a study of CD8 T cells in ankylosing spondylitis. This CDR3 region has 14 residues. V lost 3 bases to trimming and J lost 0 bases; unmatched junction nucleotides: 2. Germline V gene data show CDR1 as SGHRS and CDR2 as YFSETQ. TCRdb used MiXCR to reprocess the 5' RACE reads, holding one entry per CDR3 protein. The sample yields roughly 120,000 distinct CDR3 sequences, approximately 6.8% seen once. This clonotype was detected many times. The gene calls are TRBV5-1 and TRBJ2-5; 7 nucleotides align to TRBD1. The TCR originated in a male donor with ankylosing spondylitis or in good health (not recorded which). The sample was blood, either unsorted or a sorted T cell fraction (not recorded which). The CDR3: CASSSGTDQETQYF. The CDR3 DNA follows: TGCGCCAGCAGCTCGGGGACAGACCAAGAGACCCAGTACTTC.